Presented here are 22 T cell receptor beta chains from one specimen sequenced in a study of blood T cell repertoires in COVID-19. Some clones are missing from TCRdb's copy, which holds only in-frame ones; the method was immunoSEQ multiplex PCR. The repertoire has around 220,000 clones, 80% of them found once; the top ten carry nearly 7.5%. Source material: PBMCs or T cells enriched from blood (not recorded which). Receptors originate from a woman in her thirties or forties with acute COVID-19.

The CDR3 DNA is TGTGCCAGCAGCCAAGGGCTGGACTGGGCGTCACCCCTCCACTTT. This codes for CASSQGLDWASPLHF. The gene calls are TRBV3-1 (or the pseudogene TRBV3-2) and TRBJ1-6, with D unresolved. CDR3 length equals 15 residues. V was pared by 1 base and J by 10 bases, with 14 bases between. CDR1 is LGHDT and CDR2 is YNNKEL in the germline V gene (reference sequence).

The chain recombines TRBV27 with TRBJ2-1; 13 nucleotides align to TRBD2. This CDR3 comprises 15 residues. V was clipped by 6 bases and J by 8 bases; unmatched bases: 7. Germline CDR1 reads MNHEY; CDR2 reads SMNVEV (reference sequence). The CDR3 DNA reads TGTGCCAGCAGAGGACTAGCGGGAGCGAATGATGAGCAGTTCTTC. It codes for CASRGLAGANDEQFF.

The rearrangement joins TRBV7-9 to TRBJ2-7; 10 bases map to TRBD1. The CDR3 runs to 15 residues. With V trimmed by 5 bases and J by 3 bases, 7 bases remained unmatched. Germline CDR1 is SEHNR and CDR2 is FQNEAQ (reference sequence). The CDR3 DNA reads TGTGCCAGCAGCCCCTCCCGGACAGGGGGCTACGAGCAGTACTTC. Its translation: CASSPSRTGGYEQYF.

The V and J genes are TRBV27 and TRBJ1-1; D remains unclear. CDR3 size: 13 residues. Germline V gene data show CDR1 as MNHEY and CDR2 as SMNVEV (reference sequence). Trimming removed 5 bases at V and 4 bases at J, with 11 bases between. The CDR3 nucleotides read TGTGCCAGCAGTCCTAATACCGGCACTGAAGCTTTCTTT. Residues: CASSPNTGTEAFF.

The gene calls are TRBV19 and TRBJ1-2, with TRBD1 matching 7 bases. The junction had 3 bases not matched to a gene; V was cut back by 7 bases and J by 1 base. The CDR3 covers 13 residues. Germline values: CDR1 LNHDA, CDR2 SQIVND (reference sequence). The CDR3 reads CASMDRFNYGYTF. CDR3 sequence (DNA): TGTGCCAGTATGGACAGGTTTAACTATGGCTACACCTTC.

The rearrangement uses TRBV19 and TRBJ2-1, with TRBD2 identical over 7 bases. V was clipped by 7 bases and J by 2 bases; unmatched bases: 8. CDR1 and CDR2 (germline): LNHDA, SQIVND (reference sequence). The CDR3 runs 15 residues. As DNA, the CDR3 is TGTGCCAGTACCCATGGGACTACTACCTACAATGAGCAGTTCTTC. It specifies CASTHGTTTYNEQFF.

V usage is TRBV28 and J usage is TRBJ1-6; no definite D call. The CDR3 is 12 residues long. With 6 bases removed from V and 6 bases from J, the gap between germline ends came to 6 bases. Germline CDR1 reads MDHEN; CDR2 reads SYDVKM. CDR3 amino acids: CASRGGNSPLHF. CDR3 DNA sequence: TGTGCCAGCAGGGGAGGTAATTCACCCCTCCACTTT.

This clone was picked up a small number of times. The rearrangement joins TRBV5-1 to TRBJ1-5; D possibly corresponds to TRBD1 (5 bases). The germline V gene encodes CDR1 SGHRS and CDR2 YFSETQ. This CDR3 has 15 residues. The V and J ends lost 3 bases and 3 bases respectively, with 13 bases between them. The chain's CDR3 is CASSSTGDYNQPQHF. CDR3 coding DNA: TGCGCCAGCAGCTCTACCGGGGACTACAATCAGCCCCAGCATTTT. The full variable domain, rest sourced from reference TRBV5-1 and TRBJ1-5, is KAGVTQTPRYLIKTRGQQVTLSCSPISGHRSVSWYQQTPGQGLQFLFEYFSETQRNKGNFPGRFSGRQFSNSRSEMNVSTLELGDSALYLCASSSTGDYNQPQHFGDGTRLSIL.

The rearrangement links TRBV2 to TRBJ1-1; possibly TRBD1 for D (5 bases). The CDR3 totals 13 residues. The germline CDR1 and CDR2 sequences are SNHLY and FYNNEI. V was cut by 5 bases and J by 1 base, with 8 bases left in between. CDR3 sequence reads: CASSSDRNTEAFF. The CDR3 DNA follows: TGTGCCAGCAGTTCAGACAGGAACACTGAAGCTTTCTTT.

The chain combines TRBV9 with TRBJ2-7; D unclear. Trimming left V 4 bases short and J 2 bases short, with 13 bases between. The V gene's germline CDR1 is SGDLS and CDR2 YYNGEE. CDR3 length: 14 residues. The CDR3 DNA sequence: TGTGCCAGCAGCTTTGCACAATTTCCCTACGAGCAGTACTTC. Its protein is CASSFAQFPYEQYF.

Notes on this clone: Other DNA sequences from this sample encode an identical CDR3 as well. The chain couples TRBV19 to TRBJ2-6; D gene ambiguous. Trimming cost V 3 bases and J 0 bases, with 3 bases left between them. Germline CDR1 is LNHDA and CDR2 is SQIVND (reference sequence). This CDR3 has 14 amino acids. CDR3 sequence: CASSIGSGANVLTF. The CDR3 nucleotides are TGTGCCAGTAGTATCGGCTCTGGGGCCAACGTCCTGACTTTC.

The chain joins TRBV19 to TRBJ2-1; TRBD2 agrees at 11 bases. J lost 8 bases, V lost 4 bases, and 10 bases had no gene match. This CDR3 is built from 16 residues. Germline V gene data show CDR1 as LNHDA and CDR2 as SQIVND (reference sequence). CDR3 amino acids: CASSRVAGGPRDEQFF. The CDR3 DNA is TGTGCCAGTAGTAGGGTAGCGGGAGGGCCTAGAGATGAGCAGTTCTTC.

V and J are TRBV19 and TRBJ2-5, with TRBD1 identical over 11 bases. This CDR3 comprises 15 residues. The J segment lost 4 bases and the V segment lost 9 bases, leaving 10 bases of the junction unmatched. Germline CDR1 and CDR2: LNHDA and SQIVND (reference sequence). The CDR3 reads CASRDPGTGGETQYF. The CDR3 bases are TGTGCCAGCCGCGACCCCGGGACAGGGGGAGAGACCCAGTACTTC.

V gene TRBV9 combines with J gene TRBJ2-7; 8 nucleotides line up with TRBD1. Trimming at V came to 2 bases and at J to 5 bases, leaving 6 bases not matched to a gene. CDR1 and CDR2 (germline): SGDLS, YYNGEE. This CDR3 has 14 amino acids. CDR3 in DNA: TGTGCCAGCAGCGTTCAGGGGGCGAAGGACGAGCAGTACTTC. Encoded protein: CASSVQGAKDEQYF.

The J gene is TRBJ1-2, the V gene TRBV28, with D tentatively TRBD1 (5 bases). Trimming shortened V by 5 bases and J by 4 bases, and 11 bases separated the two germline ends. CDR1 is MDHEN and CDR2 is SYDVKM in the germline V gene. CDR3 length equals 13 residues. CDR3 protein: CASSPPGGYGYTF. Here the CDR3 DNA reads TGTGCCAGCAGTCCCCCCGGGGGCTATGGCTACACCTTC.

The chain combines TRBV5-1 with TRBJ2-7; the match to TRBD1 covers 7 bases. The CDR3 runs to 14 residues. Germline trimming cut 4 bases from V and 6 bases from J; bases unmatched to any gene: 10. Germline-derived CDR1 and CDR2 are SGHRS and YFSETQ. CDR3 DNA: TGCGCCAGCAGCCCCCAGGGGGTCAGGGGCGAGCAGTACTTC. Translating gives CASSPQGVRGEQYF.

J is TRBJ1-1 and V is TRBV7-3; TRBD1 might be the D (6 bases). V lost 2 bases and J 0 bases, leaving 10 bases between the germline ends. Germline V gene sequence: CDR1 SGHTA, CDR2 FQGTGA. The CDR3 is made up of 15 amino acids. CDR3 DNA: TGTGCCAGCAGCTTAGGGGGCTCCCTGAACACTGAAGCTTTCTTT. The encoded protein is CASSLGGSLNTEAFF.

The chain uses TRBV7-3 and TRBJ2-1; 9 nucleotides agree with TRBD2. Germline assignment: CDR1 SGHTA and CDR2 FQGTGA. V was pared by 0 bases and J by 8 bases, with 14 bases of the junction left unmatched. The CDR3 is 18 residues long. The CDR3 DNA sequence: TGTGCCAGCAGCTTAACGGCCCTTCGTAGCGGGAGTGTCTATGAGCAGTTCTTC. Translated: CASSLTALRSGSVYEQFF. Based on the CDR3 plus reference TRBV7-3 and TRBJ2-1, the full variable domain is GAGVSQTPSNKVTEKGKYVELRCDPISGHTALYWYRQSLGQGPEFLIYFQGTGAADDSGLPNDRFFAVRPEGSVSTLKIQRTERGDSAVYLCASSLTALRSGSVYEQFFGPGTRLTVL.

This clone was detected only a few times. This rearrangement joins TRBV27 to TRBJ1-5; possibly TRBD1 for D (5 bases). Germline values: CDR1 MNHEY, CDR2 SMNVEV (reference sequence). Deletions cut 0 bases from V and 2 bases from J, with 17 bases between. This CDR3 has 18 residues. The CDR3 is CASSLSVRGRTGNQPQHF. CDR3 DNA: TGTGCCAGCAGTTTATCGGTCCGGGGGAGAACAGGCAATCAGCCCCAGCATTTT.

The chain links TRBV27 to TRBJ1-6; maybe TRBD1 (5 bases). Germline loops: CDR1 MNHEY, CDR2 SMNVEV (reference sequence). There are 15 residues in the CDR3. Trimming took 8 bases from V and 8 from J, leaving 19 bases between them. DNA of the CDR3: TGTGCCAGCGGACACTTCGCCCCTGGCGATTCACCCCTCCACTTT. This codes for CASGHFAPGDSPLHF.

In DNA, the CDR3 is TGCGCCAGCGCAAGGGAAGAGGCAGGGAATAAAAACACTGAAGCTTTCTTT. Encoded protein: CASAREEAGNKNTEAFF. This sequence joins TRBV23-1 and TRBJ1-1; TRBD1 might be the D (5 bases). TRBV23-1 is sorted into the ORF group, with uncertain function. The CDR3 totals 17 residues. Deletions cut 8 bases from V and 2 bases from J, with 24 bases between.

This clone occurred a few times. This rearrangement joins TRBV11-2 to TRBJ1-1; D call uncertain. This CDR3 has 13 residues. With 4 bases removed from V and 5 bases from J, the gap between germline ends came to 11 bases. Germline assignment: CDR1 SGHAT and CDR2 FQNNGV. CDR3 nucleotides: TGTGCCAGCAGCTGGAGTCGCGGGACTGAAGCTTTCTTT. Translated: CASSWSRGTEAFF.